This T cell receptor beta chain stems from a study of blood T cell repertoires in COVID-19 (TCRdb year 2020). For the wider study: Samples covering the acute and convalescent phases of COVID-19 were provided by collaborators in the United States, Italy and Spain. The prospective study material was composed of cDNA or gDNA derived from T cells, B-cell-depleted T cells, or PBMCs. Deeply sampled blood TCRbeta repertoires from subjects exposed to, actively infected with, or recovered from COVID-19 were included in the dataset. The repertoires were released in a freely available public database meant as a resource for research on the immune response to SARS-CoV-2. Samples were obtained from the ongoing ImmuneRACE study (first 160 participants) and from roughly 1,300 subjects provided by 6 global collaborators. Nearly every sample came with metadata listing a de-identified subject ID, COVID-19 status, age in years and sex. Where HLA class I and class II types were available, the types were taken from metadata supplied by the sample provider, not from assay-based typing. Study-level results and caveats: How much clinical and demographic metadata was included differed by source and by participant, and the metadata was provided uncurated.

Measured from the cysteine to the phenylalanine, the CDR3 is 14 residues long. Only CDR3 DNA remains: 42 bases, in frame from the first base. In the germline V gene, CDR1 corresponds to SGHRS and CDR2 to YFSETQ. V and J are truncated by 4 bases and 5 bases respectively, leaving an intervening sequence of 15 bases. The immunoSEQ Assay, a bias-controlled multiplex PCR, was used to amplify TCRbeta CDR3 regions from genomic DNA. Concerning the study's data processing: The number of nucleated cells in each sample was estimated from the amplification of reference gene primers within the assay. To quantify the absolute abundance of each unique TCRbeta CDR3 rearrangement, sequence reads were collapsed and filtered. For each sample, productive Simpson clonality was calculated as the square root of Simpson's diversity index over productive rearrangements. In TCRdb, the immuneACCESS table is reduced to in-frame sequences with V and J assigned. These tables do not hold every clone; where another copy was compared, an unresolved V gene accounts for under half, and the others remain unexplained. D and trimming come from the DNA, and the V and J calls and clone size come from that table. Counted in this sample were around 50,000 clones; 78% of them appeared once. In total, the top ten clones hold roughly 5.8% of the sample.

A note on this clone: It lacks a known antigen. Base qualities were left out, and no much larger clone turns up one base away.

Participants in the prospective study were aged 18 to 89 years, lived in over 20 United States geographic areas, and enrolled through a virtual design. Cohort assignment in the prospective study relied on participant-reported clinical history from a screening survey and a study questionnaire. In the prospective study, mobile phlebotomists collected whole blood, serum and a nasopharyngeal or oropharyngeal swab from each participant. Additional blood draws and questionnaires over a 2-month period could optionally be provided by prospective study participants. Blood samples from the prospective study were shipped frozen or at room temperature prior to DNA extraction.

This TCR was sampled from a woman aged 50 to 65 with acute COVID-19. Sequenced sample: PBMCs or T cells enriched from blood (not recorded which). The chain joins TRBV5-1 to TRBJ1-1; the D gene is perhaps TRBD1, on 5 matching bases. Read as DNA, the sequence is TGCGCCAGCAGCGCTGGGACGGGAGGGACTGAAGCTTTCTTT. Translated, it reads CASSAGTGGTEAFF.